The 6 T cell receptor beta chains listed next were all sequenced from one sample in a study of T cell repertoires in cytomegalovirus infection. TCRdb reanalysed the reads using MiXCR and keeps one entry per CDR3 protein. The sample has around 550,000 distinct CDR3 sequences, around 27% seen once. Material: PBMCs. These receptors originate from a human donor in good health (CMV status not recorded). Some clones in this sample may be carry-over from other donors' samples.

The gene calls are TRBV11-3 and TRBJ1-1; 7 nucleotides line up with TRBD1. Germline V gene sequence: CDR1 SGHNT, CDR2 YENEEA. Trimming removed 5 bases from V and 4 bases from J; junction bases left unmatched: 7. The CDR3 has 14 amino acids. The CDR3 sequence: CASSQEGGGTEAFF. CDR3 in DNA: TGTGCCAGCAGCCAAGAAGGGGGCGGCACTGAAGCTTTCTTT.

This clonotype showed up just a few times. The chain joins TRBV10-3 to TRBJ2-5; 8 nucleotides align to TRBD1. The germline V gene has CDR1 ENHRY and CDR2 SYGVKD. The trim removed 6 bases at V and 4 bases at J, leaving 7 bases unmatched. This CDR3 has 14 amino acids. The CDR3 region is CAIRPSDRGETQYF. The CDR3 nucleotides read TGTGCCATCAGGCCCTCCGACAGGGGAGAGACCCAGTACTTC.

This clonotype was counted only a few times. This chain connects TRBV12-3 or TRBV12-4 to TRBJ2-1; D is uncertain. The CDR3 totals 14 residues. V shed 5 bases and J shed 7 bases, with 15 bases lying between them. CDR3 nucleotide sequence: TGTGCCAGCAGTACGGGCCTATTAGGGAATGAGCAGTTCTTC. Translated: CASSTGLLGNEQFF.

This clonotype was seen a handful of times. V usage is TRBV5-1 and J usage is TRBJ2-7; D possibly uses TRBD1 or TRBD2 (5 bases each). Trimming shortened V by 0 bases and J by 0 bases, and 10 bases separated the two germline ends. The CDR3 is made up of 15 amino acids. The germline CDR1 and CDR2 sequences are SGHRS and YFSETQ. The CDR3 sequence: CASSLGSGSSYEQYV. The CDR3 DNA sequence: TGCGCCAGCAGCTTGGGTTCAGGGAGCTCCTACGAGCAGTACGTC.

The chain recombines TRBV7-9 with TRBJ2-5, with D perhaps assigned TRBD1 or TRBD2 (5 bases each). The CDR3 is 15 residues long. Between the trimmed V and J ends, which lost 1 base and 4 bases, there was a span of 13 bases. Germline CDR1 SEHNR, CDR2 FQNEAQ (reference sequence). CDR3 sequence reads: CASSLDTGLRETQYF. CDR3 DNA sequence: TGTGCCAGCAGCTTAGATACGGGGCTACGAGAGACCCAGTACTTC.

This clonotype came up a few times. V gene TRBV7-2 combines with J gene TRBJ2-1; perhaps D is TRBD1 or TRBD2 (6 bases each). The CDR3 runs 15 residues. Trimming took off 4 bases at V and 3 bases at J, with 13 bases between the two ends. From germline, CDR1 is SGHTA and CDR2 FQGNSA. CDR3 loop: CASSSGGVLYNEQFF. The CDR3, as DNA: TGTGCCAGCAGCTCCGGGGGCGTTCTCTACAATGAGCAGTTCTTC.